The 30 T cell receptor beta chains below were found in one sample sequenced in a study of OX40 agonist ivuxolimab in advanced cancers. The repertoire was sequenced with immunoSEQ multiplex PCR; TCRdb's copy has only in-frame clones and lacks some. The sample records 58,000 or so clones, 85% to 90% being singletons. The sequencing here drew on CD4+ or CD8+ T cells sorted from blood, taken in a trial of the OX40 agonist ivuxolimab. The receptors originated from an adult with an advanced solid tumor such as melanoma, head and neck, liver or kidney cancer.

This clone was seen only once. The chain is built from TRBV30 and TRBJ2-1; tentatively, D is TRBD2 (6 bases). V was trimmed by 0 bases and J by 9 bases, leaving 15 bases between them. From germline, CDR1 is GTSNPN and CDR2 SVGIG (reference sequence). The CDR3 loop spans 14 amino acids. CDR3 protein: CAWSVLGTGGEQFF. CDR3 bases: TGTGCCTGGAGTGTACTCGGGACTGGGGGTGAGCAGTTCTTC. The full variable domain, its missing parts supplied by reference TRBV30 and TRBJ2-1, is SQTIHQWPATLVQPVGSPLSLECTVEGTSNPNLYWYRQAAGRGLQLLFYSVGIGQISSEVPQNLSASRPQDRQFILSSKKLLLSDSGFYLCAWSVLGTGGEQFFGPGTRLTVL.

The chain links TRBV14 to TRBJ1-2; D perhaps matches TRBD1 (6 bases). The CDR3 has 13 residues. The V end was cut by 6 bases, the J end by 2 bases, with 10 bases between. The germline gives CDR1 SGHDN, CDR2 FVKESK. The CDR3 nucleotides read TGTGCCAGCAGGCGTACAGGGAACTATGGCTACACCTTC. The encoded protein is CASRRTGNYGYTF.

The gene calls are TRBV19 and TRBJ1-5; tentative D call: TRBD1 (6 bases). CDR1 and CDR2 (germline): LNHDA, SQIVND (reference sequence). The V and J ends lost 7 bases and 5 bases respectively, with 18 bases between them. The CDR3 covers 15 residues. In nucleotides, the CDR3 is TGTGCCAGTACCAAAGAGGACAGACCCTATCAGCCCCAGCATTTT. This encodes CASTKEDRPYQPQHF.

The chain links TRBV20-1 to TRBJ2-7; perhaps TRBD2 as D (6 bases). Germline V CDR1 and CDR2: DFQATT, SNEGSKA (reference sequence). Trimming shortened V by 5 bases and J by 5 bases, and 10 bases separated the two germline ends. This CDR3 has 11 residues. CDR3 loop: CSAGGYDEQYF. The CDR3 DNA reads TGCAGTGCTGGAGGGTACGACGAGCAGTACTTC.

In its sample, this clone was seen once. This sequence joins TRBV13 and TRBJ2-7; D uncertain. The length of the CDR3 is 14 residues. CDR1 PRHDT and CDR2 FYEKMQ come from the germline V gene (reference sequence). Trimming removed 5 bases from V and 5 bases from J, with 16 bases in between. CDR3 region: CASSAYSEGHEQYF. The CDR3 DNA follows: TGTGCCAGCAGCGCCTACTCGGAAGGCCACGAGCAGTACTTC.

This clone was found a few times. The chain recombines TRBV7-6 with TRBJ1-1, with 7 bases fitting TRBD1. Germline CDR1 is SGHVS and CDR2 is FNYEAQ. This CDR3 contains 14 residues. The V segment lost 5 bases and the J segment 0 bases; nucleotides outside the gene matches: 3. CDR3 residues: CASSPGQLNTEAFF. CDR3 DNA: TGTGCCAGCAGCCCGGGACAGTTGAACACTGAAGCTTTCTTT.

The chain employs TRBV9 and TRBJ2-7; D ambiguous. Germline-derived CDR1 and CDR2 are SGDLS and YYNGEE. Trimming cost V 4 bases and J 1 base, with 18 bases left between them. This CDR3 comprises 16 residues. The CDR3 loop is CASSTSPLKGSYEQYF. Here the CDR3 DNA reads TGTGCCAGCAGCACCAGCCCTCTTAAGGGATCCTACGAGCAGTACTTC.

The V call is TRBV5-1, the J call TRBJ2-2; no clear D. The V gene's germline CDR1 is SGHRS and CDR2 YFSETQ. The V end was cut by 0 bases, the J end by 6 bases, with 9 bases between. This CDR3 is built from 14 residues. CDR3 residues: CASSLALLPGELFF. CDR3 nucleotide sequence: TGCGCCAGCAGCTTGGCCTTACTACCCGGGGAGCTGTTTTTT.

This clone has only one observation. This chain joins TRBV4-1 and TRBJ2-7; D may be TRBD2 (6 bases). CDR1 is MGHRA and CDR2 is YSYEKL in the germline V gene. Trimming cost V 1 base and J 0 bases, with 10 bases left between them. This CDR3 has 15 amino acids. CDR3 residues: CASSQVLASSYEQYF. DNA for the CDR3: TGCGCCAGCAGCCAAGTTCTAGCGAGCTCCTACGAGCAGTACTTC.

Comments on this clone: The junction and the germline gene differ at one end; a read error may be behind it. The V and J genes are TRBV19 and TRBJ1-5, with 8 bases fitting TRBD1. This CDR3 is 11 amino acids long. CDR1 is LNHDA and CDR2 is SQIVND in the germline V gene (reference sequence). In DNA form, the CDR3 reads TGTGCCAGTAGCCTCGGACAGGGACAACAATTT. As protein: CASSLGQGQQF.

J is TRBJ1-1 and V is TRBV5-1; D gene unclear. This CDR3 has 15 residues. Trimming removed 5 bases at V and 2 bases at J, with 16 bases between. The V gene's germline CDR1 is SGHRS and CDR2 YFSETQ. The DNA of the CDR3 is TGCGCCAGCAGTTTCGGATGGGGAGGAAACACTGAAGCTTTCTTT. Translation: CASSFGWGGNTEAFF.

V is TRBV27 and J is TRBJ2-7, with D perhaps given as TRBD1 or TRBD2 (5 bases each). This CDR3 has 13 amino acids. V was pared by 3 bases and J by 3 bases, with 9 bases between. Germline V lookup: CDR1 MNHEY, CDR2 SMNVEV (reference sequence). The CDR3 region is CASSFRGGYEQYF. The CDR3 bases are TGTGCCAGCAGTTTTCGTGGGGGCTACGAGCAGTACTTC.

The V and J genes are TRBV29-1 and TRBJ2-1; D may match TRBD1 or TRBD2 (6 bases each). V lost 4 bases and J 8 bases, leaving 21 bases between the germline ends. Germline V gene sequence: CDR1 SQVTM, CDR2 ANQGSEA. This CDR3 contains 15 residues. CDR3 in amino acids: CSVVGGWRSSHEQFF. The CDR3, as DNA: TGCAGCGTTGTGGGGGGCTGGAGGTCCTCTCATGAGCAGTTCTTC.

The rearrangement joins TRBV10-3 to TRBJ1-1; tentative D call: TRBD1 (6 bases). The CDR3 has 12 residues. Germline CDR1 is ENHRY and CDR2 is SYGVKD. The V end lost 11 bases, the J end lost 3 bases, and 13 bases lay between the germline ends. The CDR3 DNA sequence: TGTGCCGGTCGGAGACAGGACACTGAAGCTTTCTTT. The encoded protein is CAGRRQDTEAFF.

The chain is built from TRBV27 and TRBJ1-1, with TRBD1 matching over 7 bases. This CDR3 has 13 residues. Losses at the gene ends were 3 bases for V and 6 bases for J; bases not matched to a gene: 4. CDR1 is MNHEY, CDR2 SMNVEV, per germline (reference sequence). The CDR3 loop reads CASSLDRSAEAFF. The CDR3 nucleotides read TGTGCCAGCAGTTTGGACAGGTCAGCTGAAGCTTTCTTT.

V usage is TRBV27 and J usage is TRBJ1-2, with 7 bases identical to TRBD1. This CDR3 spans 13 amino acids. J was trimmed by 4 bases and V by 5 bases; bases with no gene match: 4. Germline V gives CDR1 MNHEY, CDR2 SMNVEV (reference sequence). Here the CDR3 DNA reads TGTGCCAGCAGTCTGACAGGGCCCTATGGCTACACCTTC. This encodes CASSLTGPYGYTF.

The rearrangement uses TRBV15 and TRBJ1-2, with TRBD1 matching 11 bases. The CDR3 has 13 amino acids. Trimming at V came to 5 bases and at J to 9 bases, leaving 5 bases not matched to a gene. The germline V gene encodes CDR1 LNHNV and CDR2 YYDKDF (reference sequence). CDR3 region: CATSPGQGVSYTF. The DNA for the CDR3 is TGTGCCACCAGCCCGGGACAGGGGGTTAGCTACACCTTC.

This chain links TRBV6-5 with TRBJ2-1; TRBD1 aligns across 7 bases. CDR1 MNHEY and CDR2 SVGAGI come from the germline V gene. The CDR3 totals 14 residues. The V and J ends lost 4 bases and 4 bases, in that order; junction bases with no gene match: 4. The CDR3 DNA reads as TGTGCCAGCAGTTTAAGGACAGGATACAATGAGCAGTTCTTC. Translating gives CASSLRTGYNEQFF.

The chain combines TRBV6-1 with TRBJ1-1; D remains unclear. The germline V gene encodes CDR1 MNHNS and CDR2 SASEGT. V shed 2 bases and J shed 1 base, with 8 bases lying between them. The CDR3 is made up of 14 amino acids. The CDR3 DNA reads as TGTGCCAGCAGTGAACGGACGGCGAACACTGAAGCTTTCTTT. Its protein product is CASSERTANTEAFF.

The J gene is TRBJ2-7, the V gene TRBV16; TRBD2 is a possible D gene (5 bases). Germline-derived CDR1 and CDR2 are KGHSY and FQNENV. The CDR3 has 14 residues. V gave up 2 bases and J gave up 5 bases, with 13 bases separating them. Written as DNA, the CDR3 is TGTGCCAGCAGCCAACCTAGACTACCTAACGAGCAGTACTTC. This translates into CASSQPRLPNEQYF.

CDR3: CASSLAQGKLETQYF. The CDR3 nucleotides read TGTGCCAGCAGCTTAGCTCAGGGGAAGTTAGAGACCCAGTACTTC. V gene TRBV7-9 combines with J gene TRBJ2-5, with D possibly TRBD1 on 6 matching bases. Germline CDR1 is SEHNR and CDR2 is FQNEAQ (reference sequence). V was trimmed by 0 bases and J by 4 bases, leaving 12 bases between them. The CDR3 covers 15 residues.

The chain is built from TRBV29-1 and TRBJ1-2; D ambiguous. This CDR3 spans 11 amino acids. Germline V gene lookup returns CDR1 SQVTM and CDR2 ANQGSEA. Trimming removed 3 bases at V and 5 bases at J, with 7 bases between. This CDR3 is CSVDSAYGYTF. The CDR3 DNA sequence: TGCAGCGTTGATTCCGCTTATGGCTACACCTTC.

This chain uses TRBV11-2 with TRBJ2-1; 9 bases agree with TRBD2. After removal of 1 base from V and 3 bases from J, the junction contained 1 base not matched to a gene. This CDR3 is built from 15 residues. Germline CDR1 is SGHAT and CDR2 is FQNNGV. CDR3 bases: TGTGCCAGCAGCTTAGTAGCGGGAGTCTACAATGAGCAGTTCTTC. Translation gives CASSLVAGVYNEQFF.

J is TRBJ1-3 and V is TRBV6-9, with D perhaps TRBD1 (5 bases). V gave up 7 bases and J gave up 0 bases, with 16 bases separating them. Germline values: CDR1 MNHGY, CDR2 SVAAGI. This CDR3 has 16 amino acids. The CDR3 DNA sequence: TGTGCCAGCACTAAACTGGGGGAAAACTCTGGAAACACCATATATTTT. It codes for CASTKLGENSGNTIYF.

The CDR3 nucleotides are TGTGCCAGCGGAACTTCCATGGATTCACCCCTCCACTTT. It encodes CASGTSMDSPLHF. The chain has TRBV19 and TRBJ1-6; D remains unclear. Germline V gene data show CDR1 as LNHDA and CDR2 as SQIVND (reference sequence). The CDR3 runs 13 residues. The germline V and J ends were trimmed by 9 bases and 8 bases, with 14 bases remaining between them.

The chain is built from TRBV27 and TRBJ1-5, with a weak D call TRBD1 (5 bases). The V gene lost 0 bases and the J gene lost 7 bases, with 10 bases spanning the gap. The germline gives CDR1 MNHEY, CDR2 SMNVEV (reference sequence). CDR3 length equals 14 residues. CDR3 region: CASSLSPGRQPQHF. The DNA for the CDR3 is TGTGCCAGCAGTTTATCACCAGGGAGACAGCCCCAGCATTTT.

The chain joins TRBV9 to TRBJ1-2, with 8 positions matching TRBD1. V shed 0 bases and J 8 bases; nucleotides not matched to a gene: 9. CDR1 and CDR2 (germline): SGDLS, YYNGEE. This CDR3 region has 15 residues. The CDR3: CASSVGRGQRRGYTF. Written as DNA, the CDR3 is TGTGCCAGCAGCGTAGGCAGGGGGCAGCGTAGGGGCTACACCTTC.

The genes are TRBV27 and TRBJ1-2; D not resolved. V lost 5 bases and J 3 bases, leaving 13 bases between the germline ends. This CDR3 has 14 residues. Per germline, CDR1 MNHEY and CDR2 SMNVEV (reference sequence). CDR3 region: CASSPQGRDYGYTF. The CDR3 bases are TGTGCCAGCAGTCCCCAAGGTAGAGACTATGGCTACACCTTC.

This chain joins TRBV27 and TRBJ2-3, with TRBD2 identical over 7 bases. Germline CDR1 is MNHEY and CDR2 is SMNVEV (reference sequence). V lost 0 bases, J lost 0 bases, and 3 bases stayed unmatched. The CDR3 totals 16 residues. CDR3 nucleotide sequence: TGTGCCAGCAGTTTATCGGGCGGGAGCAGCACAGATACGCAGTATTTT. Translated, it gives CASSLSGGSSTDTQYF.

The V gene is TRBV27, the J gene TRBJ2-7; D is unclear. CDR3 length: 13 residues. Germline V lookup: CDR1 MNHEY, CDR2 SMNVEV (reference sequence). The ends were cut back, 6 bases at V and 6 bases at J, with 15 bases in the middle. CDR3 in amino acids: CASSHTPRREQYF. Written as DNA, the CDR3 is TGTGCCAGCAGCCACACGCCTCGGCGCGAGCAGTACTTC.